Following are 8 T cell receptor beta chains from one sample sequenced in a study of regulatory T cells in long-lasting Graves disease. Noted time point: persistent/refractory GD, antithyroid drugs over 5 years with positive TRAb. RNA from PBMCs was the source of the TCR library. Arm-PCR of CDR3 regions and iRepertoire HTBI primers were used to build TCR beta libraries. TCRdb re-called the multiplex PCR reads with MiXCR, one entry per CDR3 protein. This sample has around 450,000 distinct CDR3 sequences, with about 22% found just once. The sequencing here drew on peripheral blood mononuclear cells (PBMCs), taken when the disease was refractory, from a patient treated with antithyroid drugs. The receptors shown here come from a female donor with Graves disease.

The sample holds many counts of this clonotype. CDR3 region: CASSLTSGRAYGELFF. For the CDR3, the DNA is TGTGCCAGCAGTTTGACTAGCGGGAGGGCCTACGGGGAGCTGTTTTTT. V and J are TRBV28 and TRBJ2-2; the match to TRBD2 covers 14 bases. V shed 3 bases, J shed 7 bases, and the junction held 4 bases outside the gene matches. The CDR3 length is 16 residues. Germline values: CDR1 MDHEN, CDR2 SYDVKM.

The genes are TRBV18 and TRBJ1-2; the D is unclear. The germline CDR1 and CDR2 sequences are KGHSH and LQKENI. The CDR3 length is 16 residues. With 3 bases removed from V and 3 bases from J, the gap between germline ends came to 17 bases. The CDR3 sequence is CASSPSPEGMDYGYTF. Here the CDR3 DNA reads TGTGCCAGCTCACCCTCCCCCGAAGGGATGGACTATGGCTACACCTTC.

There are many counts of this clonotype. The V gene is TRBV12-3 or TRBV12-4, the J gene TRBJ1-1, with 9 positions matching TRBD1. With V trimmed by 3 bases and J by 4 bases, 12 bases remained unmatched. The CDR3 runs to 17 residues. The DNA for the CDR3 is TGTGCCAGCAGTTTCACAGGGGGCGCGATAGGGGCCACTGAAGCTTTCTTT. Translation gives CASSFTGGAIGATEAFF.

The chain employs TRBV27 and TRBJ2-5; D is possibly TRBD2 (6 bases). Germline values: CDR1 MNHEY, CDR2 SMNVEV (reference sequence). V lost 5 bases and J lost 2, with 9 bases in between. CDR3 length: 13 residues. The CDR3: CASSGGFQETQYF. The DNA for the CDR3 is TGTGCCAGCAGTGGGGGGTTTCAAGAGACCCAGTACTTC.

About this clonotype itself: This could be a read error, since a much larger clone is one nucleotide away. The rearrangement joins TRBV6-1 to TRBJ2-7; D gene uncertain. Per germline, CDR1 MNHNS and CDR2 SASEGT. The CDR3 spans 14 residues. The ends were cut back, 5 bases at V and 0 bases at J, with 11 bases in the middle. CDR3 in amino acids: CASSRGCGSYEQYF. The DNA of the CDR3 is TGTGCCAGCAGTCGTGGGTGCGGCTCCTACGAGCAGTACTTC.

Remarks on this clonotype: A single base separates this from a much larger clone, so it may be a read error. The J gene is TRBJ1-1, the V gene TRBV5-6; 8 bases line up with TRBD1. The CDR3 sequence is 14 residues long. Per the germline V gene, CDR1 is SGHDT and CDR2 is YYEEEE. Trimming at V came to 3 bases and at J to 1 base, leaving 2 bases not matched to a gene. The CDR3 coding sequence is TGTGCCAGCAGCTACGGGACAGGGAACACTGAAGCTTTCTTT. Translation: CASSYGTGNTEAFF.

In its sample, this clonotype was seen a few times. The chain recombines TRBV20-1 with TRBJ1-2, with 7 bases lining up with TRBD1. J gave up 3 bases and V 0 bases, and 10 bases lay outside the gene matches. CDR1 and CDR2 from the germline V gene are DFQATT and SNEGSKA (reference sequence). The CDR3 covers 16 residues. This CDR3 is CSARDYARGSDYGYTF. CDR3 in DNA: TGCAGTGCTAGAGATTATGCCAGGGGGTCGGACTATGGCTACACCTTC.

In its sample, this clonotype was seen many times. V usage is TRBV7-9 and J usage is TRBJ1-2; TRBD1 matches 8 bases. After removal of 5 bases from V and 4 bases from J, the junction contained 9 bases not matched to a gene. Per the germline V gene, CDR1 is SEHNR and CDR2 is FQNEAQ (reference sequence). CDR3 length equals 15 residues. CDR3 protein: CASSLGTGWVYGYTF. CDR3 coding DNA: TGTGCCAGCAGCCTCGGGACAGGTTGGGTCTATGGCTACACCTTC. Full variable domain (remainder filled in from reference TRBV7-9 and TRBJ1-2): DTGVSQNPRHKITKRGQNVTFRCDPISEHNRLYWYRQTLGQGPEFLTYFQNEAQLEKSRLLSDRFSAERPKGSFSTLEIQRTEQGDSAMYLCASSLGTGWVYGYTFGSGTRLTVV.